The 3 T cell receptor beta chains listed next were all sequenced from one sample in a study of blood T cell repertoires in COVID-19. The protocol was immunoSEQ multiplex PCR, while the TCRdb copy is restricted to in-frame clones and leaves out a portion. Seen here are 70,000 or so clones, roughly 89% observed once, and the top ten hold roughly 2%. Sample: peripheral blood. The receptors come from a man younger than 45 with acute or convalescent COVID-19.

There are a few counts of this clone. The V gene is TRBV7-9, the J gene TRBJ2-1; D gene unclear. Germline V CDR1 and CDR2: SEHNR, FQNEAQ (reference sequence). The CDR3 runs 15 residues. The germline V and J ends were trimmed by 1 base and 8 bases, with 15 bases remaining between them. Here the CDR3 reads CASSLGASSVDEQFF. The CDR3, as DNA: TGTGCCAGCAGCTTAGGCGCCTCCAGCGTGGATGAGCAGTTCTTC.

V and J are TRBV10-3 and TRBJ1-1; no clear D. Trimming cost V 3 bases and J 3 bases, with 8 bases left between them. The CDR3 is 13 residues long. Germline CDR1 is ENHRY and CDR2 is SYGVKD. In DNA form, the CDR3 reads TGTGCCATCAGTGATCTGGGAGACACTGAAGCTTTCTTT. Translated, it gives CAISDLGDTEAFF.

The chain employs TRBV27 and TRBJ1-2; D remains ambiguous. This CDR3 spans 13 amino acids. Trimming took off 6 bases at V and 0 bases at J, with 8 bases between the two ends. From germline, CDR1 is MNHEY and CDR2 SMNVEV (reference sequence). In nucleotides, the CDR3 is TGTGCCAGCAGCGTGTTTGCTAACTATGGCTACACCTTC. Translation: CASSVFANYGYTF.